The 30 T cell receptor beta chains below were found in one sample sequenced in a study of spatial heterogeneity in lung cancer. TCRdb used MiXCR to reprocess the 5' RACE reads, holding one entry per CDR3 protein. This table has about 90,000 distinct CDR3 sequences, roughly 8.7% appearing once. Time point indicated: sample taken at primary tumor resection. Unsorted samples of tumor, nontumor lung or frozen PBMC had their whole RNA sequenced. Material: PBMCs, obtained at surgery. The origin of the receptors is a male donor with early-stage non-small cell lung cancer.

In this sample, this clonotype turned up a few times. CDR3 loop: CSVEGQLPNEQFF. CDR3 nucleotides: TGCAGCGTCGAGGGACAGCTCCCCAATGAGCAGTTCTTC. This chain connects TRBV29-1 to TRBJ2-1, with 7 bases matching TRBD1. With 6 bases clipped from V and 6 bases from J, the junction kept 8 bases outside the gene matches. Germline V CDR1 and CDR2: SQVTM, ANQGSEA. The CDR3 is 13 amino acids.

This clonotype appeared a few times. The chain recombines TRBV7-9 with TRBJ2-4; a possible D gene is TRBD1 (5 bases). Germline CDR1 is SEHNR and CDR2 is FQNEAQ (reference sequence). V shed 5 bases and J shed 4 bases, with 12 bases lying between them. The CDR3 has 14 residues. CDR3 residues: CASSPLTVKNIQYF. Here the CDR3 DNA reads TGTGCCAGCAGCCCGTTGACAGTGAAAAACATTCAGTACTTC.

This clonotype was seen at least ten times. This chain uses TRBV25-1 with TRBJ2-7; TRBD1 agrees at 9 bases. Germline V CDR1 and CDR2: MGHDK, SYGVNS. Trimming cost V 3 bases and J 3 bases; bases outside gene matches: 6. This CDR3 is built from 15 residues. The CDR3: CASSDPRQGDYEQYF. In DNA, the CDR3 is TGTGCCAGCAGTGATCCCCGACAGGGGGACTACGAGCAGTACTTC.

The chain uses TRBV10-3 and TRBJ2-3; the match to TRBD2 covers 8 bases. V was clipped by 6 bases and J by 1 base; unmatched bases: 3. Looked up from germline, CDR1 is ENHRY and CDR2 is SYGVKD. The CDR3 runs to 14 residues. CDR3 bases: TGTGCCATCAGGCAGACTAGCGGCACAGATACGCAGTATTTT. It codes for CAIRQTSGTDTQYF.

CDR3 amino acids: CSARDGRGNGYTF. CDR3 in DNA: TGCAGTGCTAGAGATGGGAGGGGGAATGGCTACACCTTC. V gene TRBV20-1 combines with J gene TRBJ1-2; the D gene is possibly TRBD1 (6 bases). CDR3 length: 13 residues. Trimming removed 0 bases at V and 6 bases at J, with 11 bases between. Germline V gene lookup returns CDR1 DFQATT and CDR2 SNEGSKA (reference sequence).

Points on this clonotype: A junction boundary mismatches the germline segment, possibly from a read error. The chain has TRBV2 and TRBJ2-7; D is tentatively TRBD1 or TRBD2 (5 bases each). The CDR3 spans 15 residues. CDR1 is SNHLY, CDR2 FYNNEI, per germline. CDR3: CVSSGTDSLPYEQYF. The CDR3 DNA sequence: TGTGTCAGCAGCGGAACCGACAGCCTACCCTACGAGCAGTACTTC.

The chain recombines TRBV7-9 with TRBJ2-7; TRBD1 might be the D (6 bases). The CDR3 spans 14 residues. The V end lost 3 bases, the J end lost 6 bases, and 15 bases lay between the germline ends. Germline CDR1 SEHNR, CDR2 FQNEAQ (reference sequence). The CDR3 nucleotides are TGTGCCAGCAGCTTGTACAGGGCCTGGTCCGAGCAGTACTTC. Translated: CASSLYRAWSEQYF.

This clonotype appeared many times. This sequence joins TRBV28 and TRBJ1-1, with D unclear. CDR1 is MDHEN, CDR2 SYDVKM, per germline. Trimming pared 5 bases from V and 5 bases from J, leaving 15 bases between. CDR3 size: 14 residues. The CDR3 reads CASSPGSTNTEAFF. CDR3 sequence (DNA): TGTGCCAGCAGTCCCGGGAGTACGAATACTGAAGCTTTCTTT.

This clonotype was observed a handful of times. The chain couples TRBV21-1 to TRBJ1-5; the table's D call, TRBD1, was not checked against the DNA. TRBV21-1 is a pseudogene segment. CDR3 size: 17 residues. The chain's CDR3 is CASSSRGEGAGDQPQHF. The CDR3, as DNA: TGTGCCAGCAGCTCGCGGGGGGAAGGGGCAGGAGACCAGCCCCAGCATTTT.

This clonotype appeared a few times. The chain has TRBV2 and TRBJ2-1, with D tentatively TRBD1 or TRBD2 (5 bases each). The germline V gene encodes CDR1 SNHLY and CDR2 FYNNEI. The CDR3 covers 15 residues. Between the trimmed V and J ends, which lost 3 bases and 2 bases, there was a span of 11 bases. The CDR3 sequence: CASSESGPAYNEQFF. For the CDR3, the DNA is TGTGCCAGCAGTGAGTCGGGGCCAGCCTACAATGAGCAGTTCTTC. The full variable domain, rest sourced from reference TRBV2 and TRBJ2-1, is EPEVTQTPSHQVTQMGQEVILRCVPISNHLYFYWYRQILGQKVEFLVSFYNNEISEKSEIFDDQFSVERPDGSNFTLKIRSTKLEDSAMYFCASSESGPAYNEQFFGPGTRLTVL.

In this sample, this clonotype turned up a few times. The rearrangement uses TRBV2 and TRBJ2-3, with a possible D match to TRBD1 (5 bases). The V gene's germline CDR1 is SNHLY and CDR2 FYNNEI. V was clipped by 5 bases and J by 4 bases, with 16 bases between them. The CDR3 is 15 amino acids. For the CDR3, the DNA is TGTGCCAGCAGTTTACAGGCGGCAGGCTCAGATACGCAGTATTTT. It translates to CASSLQAAGSDTQYF.

The chain has TRBV9 and TRBJ2-5, with 7 bases lining up with TRBD1. The V gene's germline CDR1 is SGDLS and CDR2 YYNGEE. Trimming cost V 5 bases and J 2 bases; bases outside gene matches: 3. The CDR3 runs 13 residues. The CDR3 region is CASSKGQQETQYF. CDR3 bases: TGTGCCAGCAGTAAGGGACAGCAAGAGACCCAGTACTTC.

The chain employs TRBV18 and TRBJ2-1; 14 positions agree with TRBD2. The CDR3 extends over 16 amino acids. Germline-derived CDR1 and CDR2 are KGHSH and LQKENI. The J segment lost 6 bases and the V segment lost 0 bases, leaving 1 base of the junction unmatched. The CDR3 nucleotides are TGTGCCAGCTCACCACCCGGGACTAGCGGGAGCAATGAGCAGTTCTTC. Residues: CASSPPGTSGSNEQFF.

This clonotype was found many times. CDR3 bases: TGTGCCAGCAGCTTAGCGCCGGCTACTAACTCCTACGAGCAGTACTTC. Translated, it gives CASSLAPATNSYEQYF. The chain joins TRBV7-2 to TRBJ2-7; D not certain. V lost 0 bases and J 0 bases, leaving 12 bases between the germline ends. CDR1 and CDR2 from the germline V gene are SGHTA and FQGNSA. CDR3 length equals 16 residues.

This chain links TRBV3-2 with TRBJ2-7. TRBV3-2 has pseudogene status. This CDR3 comprises 16 residues. As DNA, the CDR3 is TGTGCCAGCAGCCATTGGGTCGCGACGGAACCCTACGAGCAGTACTTC. Its translation is CASSHWVATEPYEQYF.

This clonotype occurred many times. The chain joins TRBV5-4 to TRBJ2-5; TRBD2 matches at 9 bases. J lost 3 bases, V lost 1 base, and 4 bases had no gene match. The CDR3 is 15 amino acids. CDR1 is SGHNT, CDR2 YYREEE, per germline (reference sequence). The chain's CDR3 is CASSLFGTSKETQYF. For the CDR3, the DNA is TGTGCCAGCAGCTTGTTTGGGACTAGCAAAGAGACCCAGTACTTC.

This clonotype occurred many times. This chain uses TRBV7-9 with TRBJ2-5, with TRBD1 matching over 10 bases. V dropped 0 bases and J dropped 9; count of bases not matched to a gene: 1. Germline values: CDR1 SEHNR, CDR2 FQNEAQ (reference sequence). CDR3 length equals 13 residues. CDR3 in DNA: TGTGCCAGCAGCTTAGCGGGACAGGGGTCCCAGTACTTC. It is translated as CASSLAGQGSQYF.

This clonotype was detected ten times or more. J is TRBJ1-1 and V is TRBV18; tentatively, D is TRBD1 (6 bases). Germline V CDR1 and CDR2: KGHSH, LQKENI. The CDR3 has 14 residues. V lost 4 bases and J 1 base, leaving 10 bases between the germline ends. The CDR3 loop is CASSLLDRNTEAFF. The CDR3, as DNA: TGTGCCAGCTCACTTTTGGACAGGAACACTGAAGCTTTCTTT.

V usage is TRBV5-1 and J usage is TRBJ2-7; weak D call: TRBD1 (5 bases). Trimming left V 0 bases short and J 2 bases short, with 9 bases between. CDR3 length: 14 amino acids. In germline, CDR1 is SGHRS, CDR2 YFSETQ. DNA for the CDR3: TGCGCCAGCAGCTTGGCGGCAGGGACCTACGAGCAGTACTTC. It yields the protein CASSLAAGTYEQYF.

The chain links TRBV12-3 or TRBV12-4 to TRBJ2-1; D ambiguous. Trimming removed 5 bases at V and 1 base at J, with 9 bases between. CDR3 size: 14 residues. The CDR3 sequence: CASSPTDSYNEQFF. In DNA, the CDR3 is TGTGCCAGCAGTCCAACAGATTCCTACAATGAGCAGTTCTTC.

Details on this clonotype: A much larger clone differs by one base, so this may be a read error. V usage is TRBV7-9 and J usage is TRBJ2-7; 12 positions agree with TRBD2. The CDR3 is made up of 15 amino acids. CDR1 and CDR2 (germline): SEHNR, FQNEAQ (reference sequence). Trimming took 3 bases from V and 3 from J; bases not matched to a gene: 3. The CDR3 region is CASSFVTSGSYEQYF. The CDR3 bases are TGTGCCAGCAGCTTCGTGACTAGCGGGAGCTACGAGCAGTACTTC.

This clonotype was counted many times. V is TRBV5-1 and J is TRBJ1-1, with TRBD1 matching over 7 bases. The V and J ends lost 4 bases and 12 bases, in that order; junction bases with no gene match: 15. This CDR3 has 14 amino acids. The germline gives CDR1 SGHRS, CDR2 YFSETQ. The chain's CDR3 is CASSALEGAKGSFF. The CDR3 DNA reads TGCGCCAGCAGCGCGCTCGAGGGGGCTAAGGGTTCTTTCTTT.

There are many counts of this clonotype. The genes are TRBV23-1 and TRBJ2-5; D is possibly TRBD1 or TRBD2 (5 bases each). TRBV23-1 is given ORF status, its function remaining uncertain. The CDR3 runs 15 residues. Trimming pared 3 bases from V and 1 base from J, leaving 12 bases between. CDR3 in amino acids: CASSQGDSSQETQYF. CDR3 in DNA: TGCGCCAGCAGTCAGGGAGACAGTTCCCAAGAGACCCAGTACTTC.

This clonotype came up many times. The V gene is TRBV7-3, the J gene TRBJ1-6, with TRBD1 identical over 11 bases. This CDR3 has 15 residues. The ends lost 3 bases at V and 8 bases at J; junction bases unmatched: 3. Germline V gene data show CDR1 as SGHTA and CDR2 as FQGTGA. CDR3 DNA: TGTGCCAGCAGCTTGATGGGACAGGGGGATTCACCCCTCCACTTT. This sequence encodes CASSLMGQGDSPLHF.

This clonotype was seen a few times. This chain links TRBV7-2 with TRBJ1-2; D possibly corresponds to TRBD1 (6 bases). The V gene lost 0 bases and the J gene lost 3 bases, with 14 bases spanning the gap. CDR3 size: 16 residues. Germline V lookup: CDR1 SGHTA, CDR2 FQGNSA. The CDR3 DNA is TGTGCCAGCAGCTTAGCGGAGGCAGGGGCCCACTATGGCTACACCTTC. The encoded protein is CASSLAEAGAHYGYTF.

This clonotype has only a few counts. J is TRBJ2-5 and V is TRBV20-1; the D gene is possibly TRBD2 (7 bases). V was cut by 5 bases and J by 5 bases, with 18 bases left in between. The CDR3 is 14 residues long. Germline V gives CDR1 DFQATT, CDR2 SNEGSKA (reference sequence). The CDR3 nucleotides are TGCAGTGCTGGAGGGACACCCGGGGGGGAGACCCAGTACTTC. Residues: CSAGGTPGGETQYF.

This clonotype showed up just a few times. V gene TRBV20-1 combines with J gene TRBJ2-5; a weak D match, TRBD1 (5 bases). The CDR3 runs to 13 residues. Germline V CDR1 and CDR2: DFQATT, SNEGSKA (reference sequence). V dropped 0 bases and J dropped 3 bases, with 8 bases sitting between them. CDR3 bases: TGCAGTGCTAGAGATAGGGGAAAAGAGACCCAGTACTTC. It encodes CSARDRGKETQYF.

This chain links TRBV10-3 with TRBJ2-1; D possibly matches TRBD1 or TRBD2 (5 bases each). V was trimmed by 7 bases and J by 7 bases, leaving 23 bases between them. The length of the CDR3 is 16 residues. Germline CDR1 reads ENHRY; CDR2 reads SYGVKD. This CDR3 reads CAINGRPGTFLNEQFF. CDR3 DNA sequence: TGTGCCATCAATGGACGTCCAGGGACCTTCCTAAATGAGCAGTTCTTC.

This clonotype came up a few times. The chain recombines TRBV7-9 with TRBJ1-2; no clear D. The CDR3 totals 13 residues. In germline, CDR1 is SEHNR, CDR2 FQNEAQ (reference sequence). V was shortened by 5 bases and J by 4 bases, with 11 bases between the two germline ends. The CDR3 coding sequence is TGTGCCAGCAGCCCACTTCCCGTCTATGGCTACACCTTC. Translating it yields CASSPLPVYGYTF.

There are many counts of this clonotype. The V and J genes are TRBV3-1 and TRBJ2-7; D is perhaps TRBD1 or TRBD2 (5 bases each). Germline assignment: CDR1 LGHDT and CDR2 YNNKEL (reference sequence). Trimming cost V 0 bases and J 9 bases, with 27 bases left between them. The CDR3 consists of 18 residues. CDR3 amino acids: CASSQDGFVGRHAGTQYF. DNA of the CDR3: TGTGCCAGCAGCCAAGATGGGTTTGTAGGTCGCCACGCCGGGACGCAGTACTTC.